The T cell receptor (beta chain) described here comes from a study of T-cell reconstitution after alpha-beta-depleted transplantation in children. This clonotype was counted only a few times. Preparing the TCRbeta library involved the use of unique molecular identifiers. TCRdb reprocessed the PCR reads with MiXCR, giving one entry per CDR3 protein. This sample has fewer than 400,000 distinct CDR3 sequences, with about a fifth found just once. Sequencing was performed on PBMCs from the stem cell graft donor, taken from the stem cell graft. The sequence derives from a human donor who donated a stem cell graft to a child with acute myeloid leukemia.

CDR3 DNA: TGTGCCAGCAGCCCTCACAGGGGGAGTCAAGAGACCCAGTACTTC. Its translation is CASSPHRGSQETQYF. The chain uses TRBV5-5 and TRBJ2-5, with 8 bases that match TRBD1. V was pared by 4 bases and J by 2 bases, with 7 bases of the junction left unmatched. CDR3 length equals 15 residues. Per germline, CDR1 SGHKS and CDR2 YYEKEE (reference sequence).